This TCR beta chain is from a study of T cells in Graves' hyperthyroidism and ophthalmopathy. Germline CDR1 reads MDHEN; CDR2 reads SYDVKM. Trimming removed 6 bases from V and 5 bases from J; junction bases left unmatched: 9. This CDR3 contains 16 residues. Overall study results and limits: Most thyroid clonotypes with frequency above 0.001 were detected in blood.

Concerning this clonotype itself: Antigen specificity is unknown.

Amplified TCR beta CDR3 regions derived from RNA transcripts. Carried out on the TCR CDR3, a first-round RT-PCR used the HTBI primer set. TCRdb re-called the multiplex PCR reads with MiXCR, one entry per CDR3 protein. Counted here are around 420,000 distinct CDR3 sequences, approximately 14% occurring once; the ten biggest clones make up approximately 7.5%. The sequence was obtained from a woman between 18 and 29 years old with Graves' hyperthyroidism. Sequenced input: blood. V is TRBV28 and J is TRBJ2-1, with TRBD2 identical over 11 bases. The CDR3 loop is CASSLTGTSGHNEQFF. DNA of the CDR3: TGTGCCAGCAGCCTTACCGGGACTAGCGGCCACAATGAGCAGTTCTTC.